The 6 T cell receptor beta chains below were found in one sample sequenced in a study of blood T cells in healthy people across ages (dated by TCRdb to the mid-2010s). The receptor library was made with 5' RACE. Data came from an Illumina HiSeq 2500. The second PCR ran for roughly 7 to 12 cycles and used a J-beta primer mix along with a sample-barcoded 5' primer. TCRdb reprocessed the public reads (quality trimming at Q25 with fastp, clone calling with MiXCR) and kept in-frame beta chains. Every CDR3 protein is listed once, alongside the most common genes and DNA of its rows. This sample has about 600,000 distinct CDR3 sequences in its table, and roughly 48% of those were observed once. The biggest ten clones account for approximately 23% of the sample. What was sequenced was blood. These receptors were taken from a man aged 80 or over in good health.

This clonotype has a handful of counts. V gene TRBV6-6 combines with J gene TRBJ1-6; D unresolved. Germline-derived CDR1 and CDR2 are MNHNY and SVGAGI (reference sequence). The CDR3 sequence is 17 residues long. Trimming took 3 bases from V and 3 from J, leaving 15 bases between them. CDR3 DNA: TGTGCCAGCAGTTATTCCCTCGACGTCAGCTATAATTCACCCCTCCACTTT. Its translation: CASSYSLDVSYNSPLHF.

This clonotype came up once. The chain couples TRBV20-1 to TRBJ2-1, with a tentative D call TRBD2 (6 bases). Trimming shortened V by 0 bases and J by 9 bases, and 18 bases separated the two germline ends. The CDR3 extends over 15 amino acids. In germline, CDR1 is DFQATT, CDR2 SNEGSKA (reference sequence). This CDR3 reads CSAREALAVGGEQFF. The CDR3 DNA reads as TGCAGTGCTAGAGAGGCCCTAGCCGTGGGAGGTGAGCAGTTCTTC.

This chain uses TRBV28 with TRBJ2-1, with 8 bases identical to TRBD2. The germline gives CDR1 MDHEN, CDR2 SYDVKM. With V trimmed by 6 bases and J by 3 bases, 10 bases remained unmatched. The CDR3 is 16 amino acids. The DNA of the CDR3 is TGTGCCAGCAGGGGACCCAAGCGGGAGAGCTACAATGAGCAGTTCTTC. Translation: CASRGPKRESYNEQFF.

The gene calls are TRBV2 and TRBJ2-1, with D tentatively TRBD2 (6 bases). Germline V gives CDR1 SNHLY, CDR2 FYNNEI. The CDR3 length is 17 residues. Trimming removed 2 bases from V and 7 bases from J, with 21 bases in between. CDR3 sequence reads: CASSEYSGRTLINEQFF. CDR3 DNA: TGTGCCAGCAGTGAATATAGCGGTCGTACCCTAATTAATGAGCAGTTCTTC. Full variable domain (remainder filled in from reference TRBV2 and TRBJ2-1): EPEVTQTPSHQVTQMGQEVILRCVPISNHLYFYWYRQILGQKVEFLVSFYNNEISEKSEIFDDQFSVERPDGSNFTLKIRSTKLEDSAMYFCASSEYSGRTLINEQFFGPGTRLTVL.

CDR3 residues: CASSDPLAGYETQFF. The CDR3 nucleotides are TGTGCCAGCAGCGACCCACTAGCGGGGTATGAGACCCAGTTCTTC. This sequence joins TRBV9 and TRBJ2-1, with 10 bases that match TRBD2. The germline V gene encodes CDR1 SGDLS and CDR2 YYNGEE. The junction had 13 bases not matched to a gene; V was cut back by 3 bases and J by 13 bases. This CDR3 is built from 15 residues.

Comments on this clonotype: At one of its ends the junction is not consistent with the germline gene, which may arise from a read error. CDR3 amino acids: CAISESRGIYERYF. The DNA for the CDR3 is TGTGCCATCAGTGAGTCGAGGGGGATCTACGAGCGGTACTTC. The genes are TRBV10-3 and TRBJ2-7; D is perhaps TRBD1 (6 bases). This CDR3 spans 14 amino acids. CDR1 is ENHRY and CDR2 is SYGVKD in the germline V gene.